This record covers a single TCR beta chain. TCRdb re-called the 5' RACE reads with MiXCR, one entry per CDR3 protein. In the table there are tens of thousands of distinct CDR3 sequences, around 9.6% of which are singletons. Sample time point: blood at routine non-recurrence follow-up after resection. This entry belongs to a study of spatial heterogeneity in lung cancer. The CDR3 runs to 17 residues. Germline V gives CDR1 SNHLY, CDR2 FYNNEI. With V trimmed by 11 bases and J by 0 bases, 14 bases remained unmatched. The material was PBMCs, obtained at follow-up. The chain is built from TRBV2 and TRBJ2-5; 11 positions agree with TRBD1. The source of this sequence is a male donor with early-stage non-small cell lung cancer. CDR3 bases: TGTGCCGGCGGGACAGGGGGTCGGAGCGGACACCAAGAGACCCAGTACTTC. Residues: CAGGTGGRSGHQETQYF.